These 26 T cell receptor beta chains share one sample of origin, sequenced in a study of blood T cells in healthy people across ages (dated by TCRdb to 2014 to 2015). The library was prepared using 5' RACE. The sequencer listed for this sample is Illumina HiSeq 2500. A second PCR of roughly 7 to 11 cycles was run with a J-beta primer mix and a sample-barcoded 5' primer. TCRdb reprocessing: public reads trimmed at Q25 with fastp, clones called with MiXCR, in-frame beta chains kept. Rows with one shared CDR3 protein collapse into an entry with the most common genes and DNA. Counted in this sample were 800,000 or so distinct CDR3 sequences; 55% to 65% of them appeared once. Around a quarter of the sample is taken by the ten largest. The sequenced sample was blood. The source of these receptors is a man aged 30 to 45 in good health.

This chain links TRBV20-1 with TRBJ2-1, with 11 bases fitting TRBD2. In germline, CDR1 is DFQATT, CDR2 SNEGSKA (reference sequence). V gave up 5 bases and J gave up 1 base; unmatched junction bases: 13. The CDR3 is made up of 18 amino acids. CDR3: CSAWAAIAGGSSYNEQFF. The DNA for the CDR3 is TGCAGTGCTTGGGCAGCCATAGCGGGGGGGTCATCCTACAATGAGCAGTTCTTC.

The V and J genes are TRBV12-3 or TRBV12-4 and TRBJ1-1, with D possibly TRBD1 on 6 matching bases. The CDR3 covers 14 residues. Trimming removed 3 bases from V and 3 bases from J, with 11 bases in between. The CDR3 DNA follows: TGTGCCAGCAGTTTTTCCGGGGGCGACACTGAAGCTTTCTTT. This encodes CASSFSGGDTEAFF.

J is TRBJ1-1 and V is TRBV25-1; D unclear. V gave up 3 bases and J gave up 1 base, with 0 bases separating them. Germline V gene data show CDR1 as MGHDK and CDR2 as SYGVNS. The CDR3 has 11 residues. The CDR3 nucleotides are TGTGCCAGCAGTGAGAACACTGAAGCTTTCTTT. Translated: CASSENTEAFF.

V and J are TRBV20-1 and TRBJ2-3; D unresolved. The CDR3 has 12 residues. V was pared by 5 bases and J by 1 base, with 7 bases between. CDR1 is DFQATT, CDR2 SNEGSKA, per germline (reference sequence). CDR3 nucleotides: TGCAGTGCTTACGACCGCACAGATACGCAGTATTTT. Residues: CSAYDRTDTQYF.

This clonotype appeared a single time. The V and J genes are TRBV24-1 and TRBJ2-1; D is perhaps TRBD1 (6 bases). The CDR3 is 16 residues long. The ends were cut back, 1 base at V and 0 bases at J, with 9 bases in the middle. From germline, CDR1 is KGHDR and CDR2 SFDVKD. CDR3 DNA sequence: TGTGCCACCAGTGATTTTGTCAGGGGCTCCTACAATGAGCAGTTCTTC. Translated: CATSDFVRGSYNEQFF.

The chain recombines TRBV7-9 with TRBJ2-3, with D possibly being TRBD1 or TRBD2 (5 bases each). The CDR3 totals 16 residues. V shed 5 bases and J shed 4 bases, with 19 bases lying between them. CDR1 is SEHNR and CDR2 is FQNEAQ in the germline V gene (reference sequence). This CDR3 reads CASSTQYRGRADTQYF. As DNA, the CDR3 is TGTGCCAGCAGCACCCAGTACCGGGGACGCGCAGATACGCAGTATTTT.

The chain links TRBV5-1 to TRBJ2-4, with 11 nucleotides matching TRBD2. The CDR3 sequence is 17 residues long. Germline lookup yields CDR1 SGHRS and CDR2 YFSETQ. The V gene end was trimmed by 0 bases and the J gene end by 6 bases; junction bases not matched to a gene: 8. The CDR3 sequence: CASSLAGLAGGSNIQYF. CDR3 sequence (DNA): TGCGCCAGCAGCTTGGCCGGGCTAGCGGGAGGTTCAAACATTCAGTACTTC.

This clonotype was detected only a few times. CDR3 sequence: CASSPGHATYNEQFF. For the CDR3, the DNA is TGCGCCAGCAGCCCGGGACACGCGACCTACAATGAGCAGTTCTTC. The chain employs TRBV5-1 and TRBJ2-1; possibly TRBD1 for D (6 bases). The CDR3 spans 15 residues. The germline V and J ends were trimmed by 4 bases and 2 bases, with 13 bases remaining between them. In germline, CDR1 is SGHRS, CDR2 YFSETQ.

This sequence joins TRBV5-1 and TRBJ2-3; D is undetermined. CDR1 and CDR2 (germline): SGHRS, YFSETQ. This CDR3 has 13 amino acids. The V end lost 3 bases, the J end lost 5 bases, and 10 bases lay between the germline ends. CDR3 bases: TGCGCCAGCAGCTCCGCCGTCGAAGATACGCAGTATTTT. Translated, it gives CASSSAVEDTQYF.

This clonotype was picked up a small number of times. V is TRBV10-3 and J is TRBJ2-7, with 7 positions matching TRBD2. Germline trimming cut 6 bases from V and 2 bases from J; bases unmatched to any gene: 4. The CDR3 extends over 13 amino acids. The germline V gene has CDR1 ENHRY and CDR2 SYGVKD. The DNA for the CDR3 is TGTGCCATCAGCCCTAGCGGAACCTACGAGCAGTACTTC. This translates into CAISPSGTYEQYF.

This clonotype was seen a handful of times. V gene TRBV7-9 combines with J gene TRBJ2-5; 7 nucleotides match TRBD1. Germline assignment: CDR1 SEHNR and CDR2 FQNEAQ (reference sequence). V lost 1 base, J lost 5 bases, and 4 bases stayed unmatched. The CDR3 has 14 residues. The CDR3 loop is CASSLEGAHETQYF. CDR3 coding DNA: TGTGCCAGCAGCTTAGAGGGGGCCCATGAGACCCAGTACTTC.

J is TRBJ1-6 and V is TRBV3-1; D is perhaps TRBD1 (6 bases). Germline lookup yields CDR1 LGHDT and CDR2 YNNKEL (reference sequence). The CDR3 covers 14 residues. V dropped 6 bases and J dropped 9 bases, with 15 bases sitting between them. The DNA for the CDR3 is TGTGCCAGCAGGGGGGCCGGACGGAGTTCACCCCTCCACTTT. It yields the protein CASRGAGRSSPLHF. The full variable domain, completed using reference TRBV3-1 and TRBJ1-6, is DTAVSQTPKYLVTQMGNDKSIKCEQNLGHDTMYWYKQDSKKFLKIMFSYNNKELIINETVPNRFSPKSPDKAHLNLHINSLELGDSAVYFCASRGAGRSSPLHFGNGTRLTVT.

This clonotype came up a few times. The chain has TRBV25-1 and TRBJ2-7; D perhaps matches TRBD1 (6 bases). Trimming pared 3 bases from V and 2 bases from J, leaving 11 bases between. The CDR3 spans 14 residues. Germline lookup yields CDR1 MGHDK and CDR2 SYGVNS. The CDR3 spells CASSESGAPYEQYF. The DNA of the CDR3 is TGTGCCAGCAGTGAGTCAGGGGCCCCCTACGAGCAGTACTTC.

The chain carries TRBV12-3 or TRBV12-4 and TRBJ2-6; D remains unclear. Deletions cut 5 bases from V and 1 base from J, with 12 bases between. The CDR3 consists of 16 residues. This chain's CDR3 is CASSVPRQSGANVLTF. The CDR3 DNA reads as TGTGCCAGCAGTGTCCCAAGGCAATCTGGGGCCAACGTCCTGACTTTC.

The chain combines TRBV9 with TRBJ2-4; a possible D gene is TRBD1 (5 bases). Germline loops: CDR1 SGDLS, CDR2 YYNGEE. CDR3 length equals 15 residues. Trimming shortened V by 3 bases and J by 3 bases, and 13 bases separated the two germline ends. The DNA for the CDR3 is TGTGCCAGCAGCGGGGGCGGTGGGGTCAAAAACATTCAGTACTTC. Translating gives CASSGGGGVKNIQYF.

This clonotype was observed a handful of times. This chain links TRBV6-5 with TRBJ2-5; D is unresolved. V was shortened by 5 bases and J by 11 bases, with 12 bases between the two germline ends. Germline CDR1 and CDR2: MNHEY and SVGAGI. This CDR3 has 11 amino acids. The CDR3 region is CASSQRHEQYF. CDR3 sequence (DNA): TGTGCCAGCAGTCAGAGGCATGAGCAGTACTTC.

The chain is built from TRBV5-1 and TRBJ2-3, with D possibly matching TRBD1 (5 bases). CDR1 is SGHRS and CDR2 is YFSETQ in the germline V gene. The ends were cut back, 0 bases at V and 12 bases at J, with 17 bases in the middle. This CDR3 has 14 residues. In DNA, the CDR3 is TGCGCCAGCAGCTTGGCATCCAGGGCCGACAACCAGTATTTT. It specifies CASSLASRADNQYF.

In this sample, this clonotype turned up a few times. The gene calls are TRBV20-1 and TRBJ1-1; no clear D gene. Germline values: CDR1 DFQATT, CDR2 SNEGSKA (reference sequence). The V end lost 6 bases, the J end lost 0 bases, and 5 bases lay between the germline ends. This CDR3 has 11 residues. In nucleotides, the CDR3 is TGCAGTGCGCCTCTGAACACTGAAGCTTTCTTT. It translates to CSAPLNTEAFF.

V usage is TRBV7-8 and J usage is TRBJ2-6; D is ambiguous. The CDR3 spans 17 residues. The V gene lost 10 bases and the J gene lost 0 bases, with 19 bases spanning the gap. The germline CDR1 and CDR2 sequences are SGHVS and FQNEAQ. CDR3 region: CANSTPPLGSGANVLTF. CDR3 sequence (DNA): TGTGCCAATTCGACCCCACCCTTAGGCTCTGGGGCCAACGTCCTGACTTTC. The whole variable domain, remainder taken from reference TRBV7-8 and TRBJ2-6, is GAGVSQSPRYKVAKRGQDVALRCDPISGHVSLFWYQQALGQGPEFLTYFQNEAQLDKSGLPSDRFFAERPEGSVSTLKIQRTQQEDSAVYLCANSTPPLGSGANVLTFGAGSRLTVL.

The V gene is TRBV12-3 or TRBV12-4, the J gene TRBJ1-1; possibly TRBD1 for D (5 bases). The CDR3 spans 14 residues. Trimming cost V 5 bases and J 5 bases, with 15 bases left between them. This CDR3 is CASSPPGRRTEAFF. The CDR3 DNA is TGTGCCAGCAGTCCCCCAGGGAGAAGGACTGAAGCTTTCTTT.

This clonotype was picked up a small number of times. The chain carries TRBV27 and TRBJ2-5; D is unresolved. V lost 0 bases, J lost 7 bases, and 12 bases lay in between. The CDR3 has 14 residues. Germline CDR1 MNHEY, CDR2 SMNVEV (reference sequence). The CDR3: CASSLSIGKWTQYF. The CDR3 region has the DNA TGTGCCAGCAGTTTATCGATAGGAAAGTGGACCCAGTACTTC.

The gene calls are TRBV12-3 or TRBV12-4 and TRBJ2-2; no reliable D call. The CDR3 is 13 residues long. Between the trimmed V and J ends, which lost 6 bases and 4 bases, there was a span of 9 bases. The CDR3 DNA reads as TGTGCCAGCAGAAACCAATTCACCGGGGAGCTGTTTTTT. Protein product: CASRNQFTGELFF.

This chain uses TRBV2 with TRBJ2-7; maybe TRBD1 (6 bases). V gave up 5 bases and J gave up 2 bases, with 16 bases separating them. The germline V gene encodes CDR1 SNHLY and CDR2 FYNNEI. This CDR3 region has 15 residues. CDR3 amino acids: CASSPRDTITYEQYF. The DNA for the CDR3 is TGTGCCAGCAGTCCCCGGGACACCATCACCTACGAGCAGTACTTC.

V gene TRBV4-2 combines with J gene TRBJ2-1, with a possible D match to TRBD2 (5 bases). In germline, CDR1 is LGHNA, CDR2 YNFKEQ. The CDR3 has 17 amino acids. V lost 1 base and J 0 bases, leaving 13 bases between the germline ends. This CDR3 reads CASSQGSSLSSYNEQFF. The CDR3 DNA is TGTGCCAGCAGCCAAGGTTCTAGCTTAAGCTCCTACAATGAGCAGTTCTTC.

This chain connects TRBV7-3 to TRBJ2-2; D is unresolved. The CDR3 extends over 14 amino acids. The V and J ends lost 5 bases and 4 bases respectively, with 11 bases between them. Germline-derived CDR1 and CDR2 are SGHTA and FQGTGA. Written as DNA, the CDR3 is TGTGCCAGCAGCCCAAAACCCGTCACCGGGGAGCTGTTTTTT. It encodes CASSPKPVTGELFF.

This clonotype was detected once. The junction and the germline gene differ at one end; a read error may be behind it. The chain is built from TRBV7-7 and TRBJ1-2, with TRBD1 as a possible D gene (5 bases). This CDR3 is 15 amino acids long. In germline, CDR1 is SSHAT, CDR2 FNYEAQ (reference sequence). CDR3 region: CASSPIEGTVYGYTF. In DNA form, the CDR3 reads TGTGCTAGCAGCCCCATTGAGGGGACGGTCTATGGCTACACCTTC.